Each of the 18 T cell receptor beta chains below was sequenced from the same sample in a study of T cell repertoires in cytomegalovirus infection. Their target antigens are unknown. In TCRdb, the reads were re-called with MiXCR into one record per CDR3 protein. The repertoire holds 750,000 to 900,000 distinct CDR3 sequences, with 25% to 35% as singletons. The sample was cultured CD8+ T cells from PBMCs, taken from culture after CMV antigen stimulation. All receptors come from a human donor in good health (CMV status not recorded). Some clones in this sample may be carry-over from other donors' samples.

This clonotype has just a few counts. The V and J genes are TRBV4-1 and TRBJ2-1; no clear D gene. The CDR3 loop spans 13 amino acids. V shed 2 bases and J shed 9 bases, with 11 bases lying between them. The germline V gene has CDR1 MGHRA and CDR2 YSYEKL. CDR3 protein: CASSQPEAIEQFF. CDR3 DNA sequence: TGCGCCAGCAGCCAACCCGAAGCGATTGAGCAGTTCTTC.

The sample holds a few counts of this clonotype. The chain links TRBV3-1 to TRBJ1-2; 8 bases are shared with TRBD1. The trim removed 2 bases at V and 3 bases at J, leaving 8 bases unmatched. CDR1 is LGHDT and CDR2 is YNNKEL in the germline V gene (reference sequence). This CDR3 comprises 16 residues. In DNA, the CDR3 is TGTGCCAGCAGCCAACCGACAGGGGCCGGAGACTATGGCTACACCTTC. Translated: CASSQPTGAGDYGYTF.

The chain joins TRBV2 to TRBJ2-2; D perhaps matches TRBD2 (6 bases). Germline V CDR1 and CDR2: SNHLY, FYNNEI. CDR3 size: 13 residues. Trimming pared 2 bases from V and 10 bases from J, leaving 11 bases between. The CDR3 nucleotides read TGTGCCAGCAGTGAACGGGGGTCCGAGGAGCTGTTTTTT. Protein: CASSERGSEELFF.

This clonotype came up a few times. The V and J genes are TRBV10-3 and TRBJ2-3, with TRBD2 matching 8 bases. V gave up 7 bases and J gave up 4 bases; unmatched junction bases: 13. CDR1 and CDR2 (germline): ENHRY, SYGVKD. The CDR3 loop spans 16 amino acids. CDR3 amino acids: CAINHREGGRADTQYF. CDR3 DNA: TGTGCCATCAACCACCGGGAGGGGGGGCGAGCAGATACGCAGTATTTT.

This clonotype was observed a few times. The V gene is TRBV4-1, the J gene TRBJ2-1; 9 positions match TRBD1. CDR3 size: 15 residues. With 4 bases clipped from V and 7 bases from J, the junction kept 8 bases outside the gene matches. In germline, CDR1 is MGHRA, CDR2 YSYEKL. CDR3 protein: CASSPWTGELNEQFF. For the CDR3, the DNA is TGCGCCAGCAGCCCTTGGACAGGGGAATTGAATGAGCAGTTCTTC.

This clonotype was recorded a few times. This sequence joins TRBV20-1 and TRBJ1-1; TRBD1 might be the D (6 bases). From germline, CDR1 is DFQATT and CDR2 SNEGSKA (reference sequence). V was pared by 3 bases and J by 1 base, with 18 bases between. The CDR3 covers 16 residues. The CDR3 loop reads CSASPRTVYSNTEAFF. The CDR3, as DNA: TGCAGTGCTAGTCCGCGGACAGTTTACTCGAACACTGAAGCTTTCTTT.

This clonotype was seen only a few times. This rearrangement joins TRBV7-6 to TRBJ1-2; a weak D match, TRBD1 (5 bases). Looked up from germline, CDR1 is SGHVS and CDR2 is FNYEAQ. Deletions cut 0 bases from V and 3 bases from J, with 14 bases between. This CDR3 contains 16 residues. The CDR3, as DNA: TGTGCCAGCAGCTTAGCACCAGGGCAGTTGGACTATGGCTACACCTTC. Translated: CASSLAPGQLDYGYTF.

The genes are TRBV7-3 and TRBJ2-1; D might be TRBD1 or TRBD2, each matching 5 bases. CDR1 is SGHTA, CDR2 FQGTGA, per germline. Trimming left V 5 bases short and J 7 bases short, with 12 bases between. This CDR3 is built from 13 residues. The CDR3 is CASSPLWGNEQFF. DNA of the CDR3: TGTGCCAGCAGCCCCCTCTGGGGGAATGAGCAGTTCTTC.

The chain recombines TRBV9 with TRBJ2-3, with D unclear. The CDR3 extends over 14 amino acids. The germline V gene encodes CDR1 SGDLS and CDR2 YYNGEE. The V end lost 1 base, the J end lost 4 bases, and 10 bases lay between the germline ends. CDR3 protein: CASSVYDRPDTQYF. Here the CDR3 DNA reads TGTGCCAGCAGCGTATACGACCGCCCAGATACGCAGTATTTT.

The J gene is TRBJ1-1, the V gene TRBV5-6; TRBD1 matches at 9 bases. Trimming removed 3 bases from V and 1 base from J; junction bases left unmatched: 4. CDR1 is SGHDT, CDR2 YYEEEE, per germline. The CDR3 is made up of 15 amino acids. CDR3 in amino acids: CASSSYRGRNTEAFF. CDR3 in DNA: TGTGCCAGCAGCTCGTACAGGGGGCGGAACACTGAAGCTTTCTTT. Complete variable domain (other parts from reference TRBV5-6 and TRBJ1-1): DAGVTQSPTHLIKTRGQQVTLRCSPKSGHDTVSWYQQALGQGPQFIFQYYEEEERQRGNFPDRFSGHQFPNYSSELNVNALLLGDSALYLCASSSYRGRNTEAFFGQGTRLTVV.

This clonotype was picked up a small number of times. This chain uses TRBV6-1 with TRBJ2-2; 9 nucleotides agree with TRBD1. With 2 bases clipped from V and 3 bases from J, the junction kept 13 bases outside the gene matches. The CDR3 is 19 amino acids. Germline CDR1 reads MNHNS; CDR2 reads SASEGT. CDR3 sequence (DNA): TGTGCCAGCAGTGAATCCCTCCCGGGACAGGGCGTTTACACCGGGGAGCTGTTTTTT. This sequence encodes CASSESLPGQGVYTGELFF.

The chain recombines TRBV5-6 with TRBJ2-7, with no clear D. This CDR3 has 17 amino acids. Trimming took 4 bases from V and 5 from J, leaving 25 bases between them. The germline V gene has CDR1 SGHDT and CDR2 YYEEEE. CDR3 region: CASSVALSGLVSNEQYF. The CDR3, as DNA: TGTGCCAGCAGCGTGGCTTTATCCGGGTTAGTTTCGAACGAGCAGTACTTC.

The V and J genes are TRBV14 and TRBJ2-6; D not resolved. Germline lookup yields CDR1 SGHDN and CDR2 FVKESK. The CDR3 extends over 20 amino acids. V lost 0 bases and J lost 1, with 19 bases in between. The CDR3 nucleotides are TGTGCCAGCAGCCAAGATTCGGCGACATCTTACCTATCTGGGGCCAACGTCCTGACTTTC. As protein: CASSQDSATSYLSGANVLTF.

This clonotype was observed many times. This CDR3 is CASSLGENTEAFF. In DNA form, the CDR3 reads TGTGCCAGCAGCTTAGGGGAGAACACTGAAGCTTTCTTT. This chain links TRBV7-6 with TRBJ1-1; D not certain. Per germline, CDR1 SGHVS and CDR2 FNYEAQ. The V gene lost 1 base and the J gene lost 1 base, with 4 bases spanning the gap. The CDR3 spans 13 residues.

The J gene is TRBJ1-5, the V gene TRBV7-9; D is unresolved. This CDR3 is built from 14 residues. Trimming took 5 bases from V and 0 from J, leaving 8 bases between them. Per the germline V gene, CDR1 is SEHNR and CDR2 is FQNEAQ (reference sequence). The CDR3 DNA sequence: TGTGCCAGCAGCCCGTCTTTTAGCAATCAGCCCCAGCATTTT. Translating it yields CASSPSFSNQPQHF.

This rearrangement joins TRBV24-1 to TRBJ2-3, with D tentatively TRBD1 (6 bases). Germline V gene lookup returns CDR1 KGHDR and CDR2 SFDVKD. The CDR3 sequence is 16 residues long. Trimming shortened V by 4 bases and J by 5 bases, and 18 bases separated the two germline ends. CDR3 DNA sequence: TGTGCCACCAGTGACGCCGACAGGTTCCGTGGAGATACGCAGTATTTT. Translated, it gives CATSDADRFRGDTQYF.

This clonotype was seen just once. The CDR3 carries no conserved terminal phenylalanine or tryptophan, so it likely arises from a read error. V usage is TRBV6-1 and J usage is TRBJ2-5; D unclear. Trimming cost V 0 bases and J 3 bases, with 14 bases left between them. This CDR3 comprises 16 residues. Germline values: CDR1 MNHNS, CDR2 SASEGT. CDR3 nucleotides: TGTGCCAGCAGTGAAGCGCTTCCACAGCCGAAAGAGACCCAGTACTCC. Its translation: CASSEALPQPKETQYS.

Only a few counts were recorded for this clonotype. This chain links TRBV24-1 with TRBJ2-3; the match to TRBD2 covers 10 bases. In germline, CDR1 is KGHDR, CDR2 SFDVKD. The CDR3 spans 18 residues. J was trimmed by 4 bases and V by 4 bases; bases with no gene match: 13. The CDR3 loop reads CATSESSGGPISADTQYF. The CDR3 region has the DNA TGTGCCACCAGTGAATCTAGCGGGGGACCGATTTCCGCAGATACGCAGTATTTT.